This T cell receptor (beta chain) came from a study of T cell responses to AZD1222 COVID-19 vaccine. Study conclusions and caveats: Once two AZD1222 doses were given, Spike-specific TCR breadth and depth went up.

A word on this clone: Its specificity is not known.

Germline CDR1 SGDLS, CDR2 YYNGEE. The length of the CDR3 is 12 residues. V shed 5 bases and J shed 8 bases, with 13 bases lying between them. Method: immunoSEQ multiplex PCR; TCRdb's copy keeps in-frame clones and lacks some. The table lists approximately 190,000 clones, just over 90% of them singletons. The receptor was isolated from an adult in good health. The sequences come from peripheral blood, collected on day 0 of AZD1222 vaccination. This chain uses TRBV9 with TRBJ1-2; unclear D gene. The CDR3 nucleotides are TGTGCCAGCAGGGGTTACCCGTCGGGCTACACCTTC. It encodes CASRGYPSGYTF.